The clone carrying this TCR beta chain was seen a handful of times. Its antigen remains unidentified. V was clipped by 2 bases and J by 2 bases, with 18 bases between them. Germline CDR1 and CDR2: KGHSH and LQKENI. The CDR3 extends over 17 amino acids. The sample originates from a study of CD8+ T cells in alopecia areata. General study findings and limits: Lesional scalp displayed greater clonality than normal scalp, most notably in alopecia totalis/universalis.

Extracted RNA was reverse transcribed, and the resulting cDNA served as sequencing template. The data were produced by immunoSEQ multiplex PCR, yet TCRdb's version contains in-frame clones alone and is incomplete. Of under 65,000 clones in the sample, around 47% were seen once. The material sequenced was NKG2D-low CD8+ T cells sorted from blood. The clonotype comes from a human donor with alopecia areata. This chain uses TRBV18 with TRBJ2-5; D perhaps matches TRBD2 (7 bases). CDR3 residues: CASSPAHWGGRQETQYF. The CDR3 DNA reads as TGTGCCAGCTCACCAGCGCACTGGGGGGGCAGACAAGAGACCCAGTACTTC.